These 23 T cell receptor beta chains were sequenced from one sample in a study of blood T cell dynamics during melanoma immunotherapy. Indicated time point: pre-treatment baseline. This table comes from immunoSEQ multiplex PCR, and its TCRdb copy is limited to in-frame clones, with some not included. The data hold 5,500 to 6,500 clones, with roughly nine tenths observed a single time. This sample comprised blood, obtained from a patient treated with checkpoint blockade. The receptor set was obtained from a human donor with melanoma.

This chain links TRBV9 with TRBJ1-2; a weak D match, TRBD1 (6 bases). Germline V gene lookup returns CDR1 SGDLS and CDR2 YYNGEE. The CDR3 has 16 residues. Trimming removed 0 bases from V and 4 bases from J, with 16 bases in between. The CDR3 spells CASSVGIGGSGYGYTF. The CDR3 DNA reads as TGTGCCAGCAGCGTAGGAATTGGGGGCAGTGGCTATGGCTACACCTTC.

The rearrangement links TRBV30 to TRBJ2-7; tentatively, D is TRBD1 (5 bases). The length of the CDR3 is 13 residues. CDR1 GTSNPN and CDR2 SVGIG come from the germline V gene (reference sequence). V lost 0 bases to trimming and J lost 4 bases, with 10 bases between them. In DNA form, the CDR3 reads TGTGCCTGGAGTGTACAGGTAGGGTACGAGCAGTACTTC. It yields the protein CAWSVQVGYEQYF.

V is TRBV2 and J is TRBJ1-3, with D tentatively TRBD1 (6 bases). Germline assignment: CDR1 SNHLY and CDR2 FYNNEI. This CDR3 contains 17 residues. V was pared by 4 bases and J by 2 bases, with 18 bases between. Here the CDR3 DNA reads TGTGCCAGCAGTGGGGTGGGACACAGACAAACTGGAAACACCATATATTTT. It encodes CASSGVGHRQTGNTIYF.

The V call is TRBV21-1, the J call TRBJ1-2; no DNA check was done on the table's D call, TRBD1. TRBV21-1 is labeled a pseudogene. The CDR3 runs to 17 residues. The CDR3 reads CASSKALNQGLVGGYTF. In DNA form, the CDR3 reads TGTGCCAGCAGCAAAGCTCTCAATCAGGGGCTGGTTGGTGGCTACACCTTC.

The rearrangement links TRBV11-1 to TRBJ1-6; possibly TRBD1 for D (6 bases). The CDR3 covers 15 residues. CDR1 is SGHAT and CDR2 is FQDESV in the germline V gene (reference sequence). Trimming stripped 5 bases from V and 6 bases from J, with 14 bases between. The CDR3 reads CASSEGGRINSPLHF. CDR3 in DNA: TGTGCCAGCAGCGAGGGGGGCAGGATTAATTCACCCCTCCACTTT.

The rearrangement links TRBV6-1 to TRBJ1-3, with D tentatively TRBD1 (6 bases). The CDR3 runs 15 residues. The germline V gene encodes CDR1 MNHNS and CDR2 SASEGT. With 10 bases removed from V and 3 bases from J, the gap between germline ends came to 19 bases. CDR3 sequence reads: CATPRGGQDGNTIYF. The CDR3 DNA is TGTGCCACCCCGCGAGGGGGGCAAGATGGAAACACCATATATTTT.

This chain links TRBV12-5 with TRBJ1-1; TRBD1 agrees at 8 bases. This CDR3 has 14 amino acids. Losses at the gene ends were 3 bases for V and 5 bases for J; bases not matched to a gene: 5. Germline V lookup: CDR1 LGHNT, CDR2 FRNRAP. Here the CDR3 reads CASGLGQGRTEAFF. The DNA for the CDR3 is TGTGCTAGTGGTTTAGGACAGGGCCGGACTGAAGCTTTCTTT.

The rearrangement links TRBV19 to TRBJ2-1; the match to TRBD2 covers 8 bases. The CDR3 is 14 amino acids. The germline V gene encodes CDR1 LNHDA and CDR2 SQIVND (reference sequence). The V and J ends lost 8 bases and 6 bases, in that order; junction bases with no gene match: 9. For the CDR3, the DNA is TGTGCCAGTTCTACGGGACTAGAAGCCAATGAGCAGTTCTTC. Amino acid sequence: CASSTGLEANEQFF.

The genes are TRBV4-3 and TRBJ2-3; no firm D call. Germline V gives CDR1 LGHNA, CDR2 YSLEER. V was shortened by 2 bases and J by 1 base, with 7 bases between the two germline ends. The CDR3 spans 14 residues. CDR3 loop: CASSQPYRTDTQYF. CDR3 in DNA: TGCGCCAGCAGCCAACCTTACCGCACAGATACGCAGTATTTT.

CDR3 sequence: CASSSDRGYFQETQYF. The CDR3 DNA follows: TGTGCCAGCAGCTCGGACAGGGGGTATTTTCAAGAGACCCAGTACTTC. The rearrangement links TRBV7-3 to TRBJ2-5; 10 nucleotides line up with TRBD1. Trimming cost V 4 bases and J 2 bases; bases outside gene matches: 7. The CDR3 spans 16 residues. CDR1 is SGHTA, CDR2 FQGTGA, per germline. The full variable domain, with the rest looked up from reference TRBV7-3 and TRBJ2-5, is GAGVSQTPSNKVTEKGKYVELRCDPISGHTALYWYRQSLGQGPEFLIYFQGTGAADDSGLPNDRFFAVRPEGSVSTLKIQRTERGDSAVYLCASSSDRGYFQETQYFGPGTRLLVL.

The chain recombines TRBV19 with TRBJ2-3; D is possibly TRBD1 or TRBD2 (5 bases each). V shed 3 bases and J shed 5 bases, with 9 bases lying between them. The CDR3 consists of 13 residues. Germline lookup yields CDR1 LNHDA and CDR2 SQIVND (reference sequence). The CDR3 spells CASSIGAEDTQYF. The CDR3, as DNA: TGTGCCAGTAGTATCGGGGCCGAAGATACGCAGTATTTT.

This chain connects TRBV7-9 to TRBJ2-7; 7 positions match TRBD1. The CDR3 loop spans 16 amino acids. The V gene's germline CDR1 is SEHNR and CDR2 FQNEAQ (reference sequence). The junction had 13 bases not matched to a gene; V was cut back by 5 bases and J by 3 bases. This CDR3 reads CASSPPPKTGLYEQYF. The CDR3 DNA reads TGTGCCAGCAGCCCCCCTCCGAAGACAGGGCTCTACGAGCAGTACTTC. The variable domain in full, with the rest retrieved from reference TRBV7-9 and TRBJ2-7, is DTGVSQNPRHKITKRGQNVTFRCDPISEHNRLYWYRQTLGQGPEFLTYFQNEAQLEKSRLLSDRFSAERPKGSFSTLEIQRTEQGDSAMYLCASSPPPKTGLYEQYFGPGTRLTVT.

This clone appeared a single time. The DNA for the CDR3 is TGTGCCAGTAGTATATCCCCCAGCTTCCCCCCCCAATACGAGCAGTACTTC. As protein: CASSISPSFPPQYEQYF. This chain links TRBV19 with TRBJ2-7; D is unclear. Germline-derived CDR1 and CDR2 are LNHDA and SQIVND (reference sequence). V was trimmed by 2 bases and J by 4 bases, leaving 21 bases between them. The CDR3 totals 17 residues.

This chain links TRBV19 with TRBJ1-1; D perhaps matches TRBD1 (5 bases). In germline, CDR1 is LNHDA, CDR2 SQIVND (reference sequence). V was cut by 4 bases and J by 4 bases, with 16 bases left in between. This CDR3 is 15 amino acids long. For the CDR3, the DNA is TGTGCCAGTAGTAAAGGGGCACGAATGGGCACTGAAGCTTTCTTT. This codes for CASSKGARMGTEAFF. Full variable domain (rest looked up from reference TRBV19 and TRBJ1-1): DGGITQSPKYLFRKEGQNVTLSCEQNLNHDAMYWYRQDPGQGLRLIYYSQIVNDFQKGDIAEGYSVSREKKESFPLTVTSAQKNPTAFYLCASSKGARMGTEAFFGQGTRLTVV.

V is TRBV6-1 and J is TRBJ1-1, with a weak D call TRBD1 (5 bases). Trimming stripped 2 bases from V and 4 bases from J, with 17 bases between. The CDR3 length is 16 residues. Per the germline V gene, CDR1 is MNHNS and CDR2 is SASEGT. CDR3 residues: CASSENGGDGSTEAFF. Written as DNA, the CDR3 is TGTGCCAGCAGTGAAAATGGGGGGGATGGAAGCACTGAAGCTTTCTTT.

The CDR3 DNA is TGTGCCAGCAGTCCCCCGGGACTAGCGGGCGACGGGGAGCTGTTTTTT. It specifies CASSPPGLAGDGELFF. J is TRBJ2-2 and V is TRBV6-6; TRBD2 aligns across 12 bases. V trimming: 5 bases; J trimming: 7 bases; junction bases outside the gene matches: 8. There are 16 residues in the CDR3. The germline V gene has CDR1 MNHNY and CDR2 SVGAGI (reference sequence).

This clone has more than one count but fewer than ten. V is TRBV29-1 and J is TRBJ2-5; 9 bases are a match to TRBD2. This CDR3 spans 14 amino acids. V lost 4 bases, J lost 5 bases, and 8 bases stayed unmatched. Germline V gene lookup returns CDR1 SQVTM and CDR2 ANQGSEA. The CDR3, as DNA: TGCAGCGTTGGCAGTAGCGGGAGTGCGGAGACCCAGTACTTC. Protein product: CSVGSSGSAETQYF.

V usage is TRBV19 and J usage is TRBJ1-2, with 8 bases that match TRBD1. The junction had 7 bases not matched to a gene; V was cut back by 9 bases and J by 1 base. In germline, CDR1 is LNHDA, CDR2 SQIVND (reference sequence). This CDR3 has 14 residues. CDR3 sequence reads: CASKPGQVNYGYTF. The CDR3 DNA reads TGTGCCAGCAAACCGGGACAGGTTAACTATGGCTACACCTTC.

The chain has TRBV11-3 and TRBJ2-1, with D possibly being TRBD2 (7 bases). The CDR3 runs 16 residues. The V gene's germline CDR1 is SGHNT and CDR2 YENEEA. V lost 1 base to trimming and J lost 6 bases, with 16 bases between them. CDR3 region: CASSLGEGGVGNEQFF. CDR3 coding DNA: TGTGCCAGCAGCTTAGGGGAGGGGGGTGTCGGCAATGAGCAGTTCTTC.

The chain is built from TRBV28 and TRBJ2-6; no definite D call. Germline V gene data show CDR1 as MDHEN and CDR2 as SYDVKM. This CDR3 is built from 18 residues. V was shortened by 8 bases and J by 3 bases, with 23 bases between the two germline ends. CDR3 coding DNA: TGTGCCAGCTCAAACTGGTCCAGACGTTCGGGTGGGGCCAACGTCCTGACTTTC. This gives the protein CASSNWSRRSGGANVLTF.

The gene calls are TRBV5-1 and TRBJ2-1; perhaps D is TRBD1 or TRBD2 (6 bases each). Germline V lookup: CDR1 SGHRS, CDR2 YFSETQ. The CDR3 runs to 16 residues. Trimming left V 3 bases short and J 4 bases short, with 17 bases between. The chain's CDR3 is CASSSEPGAAYNEQFF. The CDR3 nucleotides are TGCGCCAGCAGCTCAGAACCGGGGGCGGCTTACAATGAGCAGTTCTTC.

V gene TRBV19 combines with J gene TRBJ2-1; no reliable D call. Germline loops: CDR1 LNHDA, CDR2 SQIVND (reference sequence). V was trimmed by 5 bases and J by 1 base, leaving 12 bases between them. The CDR3 length is 15 residues. DNA for the CDR3: TGTGCCAGTAGTTCCCTAATCAGGTCCTACAATGAGCAGTTCTTC. This encodes CASSSLIRSYNEQFF.

The rearrangement links TRBV19 to TRBJ2-3, with D possibly matching TRBD2 (6 bases). This CDR3 is built from 15 residues. Trimming took 3 bases from V and 2 from J, leaving 12 bases between them. Germline assignment: CDR1 LNHDA and CDR2 SQIVND (reference sequence). The CDR3 region is CASSIGGFDTDTQYF. The CDR3 DNA reads TGTGCCAGTAGTATCGGGGGTTTCGACACAGATACGCAGTATTTT.